These T cell receptor beta chains were read from a single sample in a study of graft-versus-host responses after intestinal transplantation. Using immunoSEQ multiplex PCR, the repertoire was profiled, and TCRdb retains in-frame clones only, with some absent. Of just under 100,000 clones in the sample, 75% to 95% are singletons; the top ten hold about 16%. The specimen was PBMCs, collected roughly 410 days after intestinal transplant. The receptors stem from a human patient who received an intestinal transplant, so some T cells may come from the graft donor. Both conserved end residues are part of each CDR3. D genes are given only for firm matches. Clone size is given for some rows only: seen once, a few or many times, or a class if the clone is expanded.

j_call clone_size v_call d_call cdr3_nt cdr3_aa
TRBJ1-2 . TRBV6-1 . TGTGCCAGCAGTGGGTCGACAGTAGTCTATGGCTACACCTTC CASSGSTVVYGYTF
TRBJ1-1 . TRBV10-3 . TGTGCCATCAGTGGAGATCTCGCAATGAACACTGAAGCTTTCTTT CAISGDLAMNTEAFF
TRBJ1-2 . TRBV6-6 TRBD1 TGTGCCAGCAGTGCACTGGGACAGCCCTATGGCTACACCTTC CASSALGQPYGYTF
TRBJ1-5 . TRBV18 . TGTGCCAGCTCAGAGAGCAATCAGCCCCAGCATTTT CASSESNQPQHF
TRBJ1-5 . TRBV2 TRBD1 TGTGCCAGCAGTGTGATAGGGGGCGGCGATCAGCCCCAGCATTTT CASSVIGGGDQPQHF
TRBJ1-4 once TRBV2 TRBD1 TGTGCCAGGAGGGGGCCCGGGGAAAAACTGTTTTTT CARRGPGEKLFF
TRBJ1-3 . TRBV19 . TGTGCCAGCGCGACGGGCACCTCTGGAAACACCATATATTTT CASATGTSGNTIYF
TRBJ1-1 . TRBV4-1 TRBD1 TGCGCCAGCAGCGCTCGACCAGGACAGGGGAGGAACACTGAAGCTTTCTTT CASSARPGQGRNTEAFF
TRBJ2-4 . TRBV10-1 TRBD2 TGCGCCAGCAGTCGGGGGGGCGAGGAAAACATTCAGTACTTC CASSRGGEENIQYF
TRBJ2-7 . TRBV13 . TGTGCCAGCAGCTTCCCGCGGGGCCCCTACGAGCAGTACTTC CASSFPRGPYEQYF
TRBJ1-3 . TRBV19 . TGTGCCAGTGCTCAGACCAGCTCTGGAAACACCATATATTTT CASAQTSSGNTIYF
TRBJ1-1 . TRBV5-1 . TGCGCCAGCAGCTTGTTAGGCCGTACTGAAGCTTTCTTT CASSLLGRTEAFF
TRBJ2-5 . TRBV19 . TGTGCCAGTACTCTAACGGGGCAGGGGGGAGAGACCCAGTACTTC CASTLTGQGGETQYF
TRBJ1-1 . TRBV5-5 TRBD1 TGTGCCAGCAGCTTGGGACAGGGGAGTTACCGGGCTTTCTTT CASSLGQGSYRAFF
TRBJ1-6 . TRBV7-9 . TGTGCCAGCAGCTTAGTTGCAGTTAACACTTATAATTCACCCCTCCACTTT CASSLVAVNTYNSPLHF
TRBJ1-2 . TRBV7-8 . TGTGCCAGCAGCTTACAGGGGATCTATGGCTACACCTTC CASSLQGIYGYTF